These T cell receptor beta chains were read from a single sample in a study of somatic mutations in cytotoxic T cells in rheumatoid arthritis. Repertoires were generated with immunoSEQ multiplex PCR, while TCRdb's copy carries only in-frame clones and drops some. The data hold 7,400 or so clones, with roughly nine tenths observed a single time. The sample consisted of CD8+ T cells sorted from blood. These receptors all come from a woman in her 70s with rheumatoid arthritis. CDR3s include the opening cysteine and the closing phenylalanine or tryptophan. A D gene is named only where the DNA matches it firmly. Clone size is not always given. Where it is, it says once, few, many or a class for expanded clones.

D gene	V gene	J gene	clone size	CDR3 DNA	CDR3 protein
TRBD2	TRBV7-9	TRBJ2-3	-	TGTGCCAGCCGGCCAAGGCAGCGGGGGGCCACAGATACGCAGTATTTT	CASRPRQRGATDTQYF
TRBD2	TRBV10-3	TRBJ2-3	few	TGTGCCATCAGTGAGCCCCTAGCGGGCCAGGGGACTAGCACAGATACGCAGTATTTT	CAISEPLAGQGTSTDTQYF
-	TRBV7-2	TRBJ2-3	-	TGTGCCAGCAGCTTAAGTGGGGGGACTACAGATACGCAGTATTTT	CASSLSGGTTDTQYF
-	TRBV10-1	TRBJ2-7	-	TGCGCCAGCAGTGTCGGGACCTACGAGCAGTACTTC	CASSVGTYEQYF
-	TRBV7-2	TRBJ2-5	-	TGTGCCAGCAGCGCAGGGGAGACCCAGTACTTC	CASSAGETQYF
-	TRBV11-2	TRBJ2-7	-	TGTGCCAGCAGCCCCTTAGACGAGCAGTACTTC	CASSPLDEQYF
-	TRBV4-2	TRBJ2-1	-	TGTGCCAGCAGCCAAGAGCAGGCTAGCCAACCAGGTGAGCAGTTCTTC	CASSQEQASQPGEQFF
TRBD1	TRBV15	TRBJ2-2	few	TGTGCCACCAGCAGGACCGGGACAGAACTCACCGGGGAGCTGTTTTTT	CATSRTGTELTGELFF
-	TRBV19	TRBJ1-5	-	TGTGCCAGTGGGGACAAACATTATAGCAATCAGCCCCAGCATTTT	CASGDKHYSNQPQHF
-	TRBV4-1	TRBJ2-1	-	TGCGCCAGCAGCCAAAGCCCATCTAGCCTTAGCTCCTACAATGAGCAGTTCTTC	CASSQSPSSLSSYNEQFF
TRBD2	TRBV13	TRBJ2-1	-	TGTGCCAGCAGCCCCCTTGGGGGGGGGTTTAATGAGCAGTTCTTC	CASSPLGGGFNEQFF
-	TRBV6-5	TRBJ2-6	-	TGTGCCAGCAGTTACGCAGGCTCTGGGGCCAACGTCCTGACTTTC	CASSYAGSGANVLTF
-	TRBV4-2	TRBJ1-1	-	TGTGCCAGCAGCCAATTCAGGGGATCTGAAGCTTTCTTT	CASSQFRGSEAFF
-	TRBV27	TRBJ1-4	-	TGTGCCAGCAGTTTTCTTCAGGGTAATGAAAAACTGTTTTTT	CASSFLQGNEKLFF
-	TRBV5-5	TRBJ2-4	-	TGTGCCAGCAGCTTCGGGGGAGGCAAAAACATTCAGTACTTC	CASSFGGGKNIQYF
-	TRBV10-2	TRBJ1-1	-	TGCGCCACTAAGTGGGGGGACTTGAACACTGAAGCTTTCTTT	CATKWGDLNTEAFF
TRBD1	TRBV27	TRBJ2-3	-	TGTGCCAGCAGTTTGGTTCGGGACAGTAGCACAGATACGCAGTATTTT	CASSLVRDSSTDTQYF
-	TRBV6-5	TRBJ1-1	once	TGTGCCAGCAGTTACCCGCCCGGGGGGAGAGGCACTGAAGCTTTCTTT	CASSYPPGGRGTEAFF
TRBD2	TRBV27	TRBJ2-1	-	TGTGCCAGCAGCCTAGCGGGACTAACTCGCAATGAGCAGTTCTTC	CASSLAGLTRNEQFF
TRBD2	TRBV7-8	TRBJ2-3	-	TGTGCCAGCAGCTTAGGCGGGAGGGGAGATACGCAGTATTTT	CASSLGGRGDTQYF